What follows are 17 T cell receptor beta chains derived from one specimen sequenced in a study of T cells expressing NK-cell markers. Each CDR3 protein gets one entry in TCRdb, which reprocessed the 5' RACE reads and gives no DNA. The sample's table shows about 260,000 distinct CDR3 sequences. Sequenced input: blood T cells: a sorted CD56 or NKG2C T cell subset, CD4+ or CD8+ T cells, or bulk PBMC T cells (not recorded which). The receptors stem from a woman between 18 and 69 years old in good health.

The V call is TRBV19, the J call TRBJ2-7; there is no DNA to check the TCRdb D call of TRBD2. Germline CDR1 and CDR2: LNHDA and SQIVND (reference sequence). The CDR3 loop spans 15 amino acids. This chain's CDR3 is CASSIGALSSYEQYF.

This CDR3 reads CASSVGRVNTGDLFF. The chain uses TRBV11-1 and TRBJ2-2. The CDR3 runs 15 residues. Germline CDR1 and CDR2: SGHAT and FQDESV (reference sequence).

The chain has TRBV6-2 or TRBV6-3 and TRBJ1-6; TCRdb picks TRBD1, but there is no DNA to check that call. Germline loops: CDR1 MNHEY, CDR2 SVGEGT. This CDR3 contains 18 residues. CDR3 amino acids: CASSTLGGRSSYNSPLHF.

The chain recombines TRBV20-1 with TRBJ2-2; TCRdb indicates TRBD1, and absent DNA this call remains unverified. CDR1 and CDR2 from the germline V gene are DFQATT and SNEGSKA (reference sequence). The CDR3 runs 15 residues. CDR3 residues: CSARVFRGDTGELFF.

The chain couples TRBV12-3 or TRBV12-4 to TRBJ2-7; the TCRdb D gene call, TRBD2, has no DNA to confirm it. This CDR3 is built from 15 residues. The CDR3 here is CASSLILARSYEQYF.

The chain employs TRBV4-2 and TRBJ1-6. CDR1 and CDR2 (germline): LGHNA, YNFKEQ. The CDR3 extends over 19 amino acids. This CDR3 is CASSQQWIASPGYNSPLHF.

This chain connects TRBV7-8 to TRBJ2-7; TCRdb returns TRBD2, unconfirmable since there is no DNA. This CDR3 spans 13 amino acids. The germline V gene has CDR1 SGHVS and CDR2 FQNEAQ. CDR3 region: CASSRDFSYEQYF.

The chain is built from TRBV24-1 and TRBJ2-1; as DNA is missing, the TRBD1 call by TCRdb cannot be tested. The CDR3 totals 14 residues. CDR1 is KGHDR and CDR2 is SFDVKD in the germline V gene. CDR3 in amino acids: CATSDTTGDNEQFF.

V is TRBV6-6 and J is TRBJ2-7. CDR3 length equals 11 residues. Germline CDR1 is MNHNY and CDR2 is SVGAGI (reference sequence). The chain's CDR3 is CASTWSYEQYF.

The CDR3: CASSLTSGSGYEQYF. This chain uses TRBV7-3 with TRBJ2-7; with no DNA, the TCRdb D assignment of TRBD2 cannot be verified. This CDR3 spans 15 amino acids. Germline loops: CDR1 SGHTA, CDR2 FQGTGA.

The V gene is TRBV7-2, the J gene TRBJ2-5; TCRdb returns TRBD1, unconfirmable since there is no DNA. The CDR3 loop spans 13 amino acids. The V gene's germline CDR1 is SGHTA and CDR2 FQGNSA. This CDR3 is CASSRGGKETQYF.

The V and J genes are TRBV20-1 and TRBJ1-4; the D call of TRBD1 rests on TCRdb alone, since no DNA is present to check it. This CDR3 comprises 16 residues. CDR1 and CDR2 (germline): DFQATT, SNEGSKA (reference sequence). CDR3 residues: CSARAPPGRPNEKLFF.

The chain joins TRBV3-1 to TRBJ2-1; TCRdb calls TRBD2, which cannot be checked without DNA. The length of the CDR3 is 14 residues. Per the germline V gene, CDR1 is LGHDT and CDR2 is YNNKEL (reference sequence). The CDR3 here is CASSHLGGGNEQFF.

This chain links TRBV11-3 with TRBJ2-3; TCRdb's assignment of TRBD1 cannot be checked, as there is no DNA. The CDR3 sequence is 13 residues long. The germline CDR1 and CDR2 sequences are SGHNT and YENEEA. This chain's CDR3 is CASQGAGTDTQYF.

The chain employs TRBV7-2 and TRBJ2-4. This CDR3 spans 15 amino acids. From germline, CDR1 is SGHTA and CDR2 FQGNSA. This CDR3 reads CASSQYRGGKNIQYF.

This sequence joins TRBV4-2 and TRBJ2-2; TCRdb's D call, TRBD2, is unchecked because there is no DNA. The length of the CDR3 is 17 residues. The germline V gene has CDR1 LGHNA and CDR2 YNFKEQ. The CDR3 is CASSQGLGLGNTGELFF.

The chain couples TRBV20-1 to TRBJ2-2; without DNA, the TCRdb call of TRBD1 cannot be checked. CDR3 length: 14 amino acids. The V gene's germline CDR1 is DFQATT and CDR2 SNEGSKA (reference sequence). The CDR3 sequence is CSAPGGYDTGELFF.